The T cell receptor beta chain described here comes from a study of blood T cell repertoires in COVID-19. Study background: PBMCs, B-cell-depleted T cells, or T cells provided the cDNA or gDNA that made up the material.

This clone was recorded once. V was pared by 0 bases and J by 2 bases, with 7 bases between. Germline V gene sequence: CDR1 LNHDA, CDR2 SQIVND (reference sequence). This CDR3 has 14 residues. As handled by the study authors: Nucleated cell number was recorded as an estimate derived from reference gene primer amplification. The protocol was immunoSEQ multiplex PCR, while the TCRdb copy is restricted to in-frame clones and leaves out a portion. V, J and clone size derive from that table, while D and trimming were established from the DNA sequence. Among approximately 62,000 clones, around four fifths were seen once, and the ten largest hold approximately 6.8%.

The clonotype originates from a woman aged 50 to 65 with active or convalescent COVID-19. The sequencing input was peripheral blood. The rearrangement uses TRBV19 and TRBJ1-2; no firm D call. CDR3 amino acids: CASSIDAVNYGYTF. The CDR3 nucleotides are TGTGCCAGTAGTATAGATGCAGTAAACTATGGCTACACCTTC.